This T cell receptor (beta chain) was recorded in a study of cytomegalovirus exposure and HLA in healthy donors. General study points: That first-cohort TCR clusters tended to co-occur in the roughly 120 validation repertoires was found in a later analysis. Some TCR beta chains (roughly 160 of them) were listed as cytomegalovirus-associated.

The table came from immunoSEQ multiplex PCR; TCRdb's copy has only in-frame clones and leaves some out. The data contain 85,000 to 120,000 clones, about 95% of them singletons. Germline CDR1 is MNHEY and CDR2 is SMNVEV (reference sequence). V gave up 3 bases and J gave up 4 bases, with 7 bases separating them. CDR3 size: 12 residues. A remark on this clone: Its antigen is currently unknown.

The material sequenced was PBMCs. The genes are TRBV27 and TRBJ2-7, with D possibly being TRBD1 (6 bases). This clonotype was sampled from a woman younger than 30 in good health and CMV-seronegative. CDR3 protein: CASSLQGYEQYF. The CDR3 coding sequence is TGTGCCAGCAGTTTGCAGGGGTACGAGCAGTACTTC.